This T cell receptor beta chain appears in the sequencing data of a study of blood T cells in healthy people across ages. Study observations and caveats: More naive CD4+ cells and higher diversity marked long-lived donors relative to aged donors. Leaving the PBMCs unsorted stopped any conclusive comparison of naive versus antigen-experienced cells.

From germline, CDR1 is DFQATT and CDR2 SNEGSKA (reference sequence). This CDR3 has 13 residues. Trimming left V 0 bases short and J 6 bases short, with 9 bases between. It was with a sample-barcoded 5' primer and a J-beta primer mix that a second PCR of roughly 7 to 12 cycles was run. MiXCR was run by TCRdb on the 5' RACE reads, yielding one entry per CDR3 protein. The sample shows 700,000 to 800,000 distinct CDR3 sequences, roughly 47% of them seen only once. As for this clonotype: Its specificity is unknown.

The TCR comes from a woman aged 55-70 years in good health. This rearrangement joins TRBV20-1 to TRBJ2-1; unclear D gene. The sample was blood. This CDR3 reads CSARDALVNEQFF. CDR3 bases: TGCAGTGCTAGAGATGCGCTAGTCAATGAGCAGTTCTTC.